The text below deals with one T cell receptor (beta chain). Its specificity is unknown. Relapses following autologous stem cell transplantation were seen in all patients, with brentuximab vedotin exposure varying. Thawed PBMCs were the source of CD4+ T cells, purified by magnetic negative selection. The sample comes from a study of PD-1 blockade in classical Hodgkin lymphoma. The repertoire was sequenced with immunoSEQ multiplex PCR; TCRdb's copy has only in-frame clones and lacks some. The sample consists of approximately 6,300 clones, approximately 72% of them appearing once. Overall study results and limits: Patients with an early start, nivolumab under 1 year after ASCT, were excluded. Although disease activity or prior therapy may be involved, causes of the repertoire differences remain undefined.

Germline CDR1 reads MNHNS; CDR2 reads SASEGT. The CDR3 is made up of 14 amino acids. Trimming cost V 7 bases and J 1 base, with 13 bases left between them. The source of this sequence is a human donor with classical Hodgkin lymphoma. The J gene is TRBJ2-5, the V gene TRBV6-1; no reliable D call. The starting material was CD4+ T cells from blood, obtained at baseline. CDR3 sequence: CASTLSPSQETQYF. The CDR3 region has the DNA TGTGCCAGCACCCTTTCCCCAAGCCAAGAGACCCAGTACTTC.